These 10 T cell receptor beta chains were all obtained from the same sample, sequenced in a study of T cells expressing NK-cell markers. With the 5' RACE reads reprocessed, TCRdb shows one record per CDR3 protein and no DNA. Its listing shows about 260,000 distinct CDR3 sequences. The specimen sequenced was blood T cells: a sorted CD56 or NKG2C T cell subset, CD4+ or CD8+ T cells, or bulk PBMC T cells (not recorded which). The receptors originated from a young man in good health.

The CDR3 region is CASSFGTSGRRVGDTQYF. The J gene is TRBJ2-3, the V gene TRBV7-2; TCRdb returns TRBD2, unconfirmable since there is no DNA. This CDR3 comprises 18 residues. Per germline, CDR1 SGHTA and CDR2 FQGNSA.

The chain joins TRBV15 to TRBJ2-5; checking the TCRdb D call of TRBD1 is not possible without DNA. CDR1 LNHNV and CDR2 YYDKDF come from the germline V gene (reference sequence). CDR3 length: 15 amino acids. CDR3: CATSRYDRGAETQYF.

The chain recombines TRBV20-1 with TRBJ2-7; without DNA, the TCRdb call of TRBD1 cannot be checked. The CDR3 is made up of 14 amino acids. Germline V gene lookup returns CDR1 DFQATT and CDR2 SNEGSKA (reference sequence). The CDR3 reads CSANTNRAVYEQYF.

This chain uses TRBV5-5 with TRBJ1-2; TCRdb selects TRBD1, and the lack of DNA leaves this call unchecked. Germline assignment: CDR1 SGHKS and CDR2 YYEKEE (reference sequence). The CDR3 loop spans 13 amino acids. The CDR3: CASSRSGTYGYTF.

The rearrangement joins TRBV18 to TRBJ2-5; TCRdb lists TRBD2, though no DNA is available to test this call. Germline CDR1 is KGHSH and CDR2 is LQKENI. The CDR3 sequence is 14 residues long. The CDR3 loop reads CASSPPTSQETQYF. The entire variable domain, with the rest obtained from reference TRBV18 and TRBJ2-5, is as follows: NAGVMQNPRHLVRRRGQEARLRCSPMKGHSHVYWYRQLPEEGLKFMVYLQKENIIDESGMPKERFSAEFPKEGPSILRIQQVVRGDSAAYFCASSPPTSQETQYFGPGTRLLVL.

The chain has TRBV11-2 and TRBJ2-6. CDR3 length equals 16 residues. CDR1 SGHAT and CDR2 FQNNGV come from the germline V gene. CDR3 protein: CASSLQVHSGANVLTF. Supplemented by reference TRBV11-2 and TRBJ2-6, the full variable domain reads EAGVAQSPRYKIIEKRQSVAFWCNPISGHATLYWYQQILGQGPKLLIQFQNNGVVDDSQLPKDRFSAERLKGVDSTLKIQPAKLEDSAVYLCASSLQVHSGANVLTFGAGSRLTVL.

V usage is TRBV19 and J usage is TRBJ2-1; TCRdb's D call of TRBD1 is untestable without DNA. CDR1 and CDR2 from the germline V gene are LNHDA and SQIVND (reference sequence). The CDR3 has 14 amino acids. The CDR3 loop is CASSIDPTGDGQFF.

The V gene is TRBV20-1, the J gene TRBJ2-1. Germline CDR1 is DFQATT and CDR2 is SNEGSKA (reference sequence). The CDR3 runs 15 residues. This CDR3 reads CSARDRRKEVHEQFF.

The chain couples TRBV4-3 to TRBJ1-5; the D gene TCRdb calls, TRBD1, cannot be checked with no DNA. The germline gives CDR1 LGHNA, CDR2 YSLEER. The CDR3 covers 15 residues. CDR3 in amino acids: CASSQTWTPGLTQHF.

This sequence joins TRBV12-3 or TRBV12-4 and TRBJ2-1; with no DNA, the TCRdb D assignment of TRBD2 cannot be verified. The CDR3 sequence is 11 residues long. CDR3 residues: CASSLTRQQFF.